This T cell receptor beta chain stems from a study of Ad26.COV2.S vaccination and SARS-CoV-2 variants. Data came from immunoSEQ multiplex PCR; TCRdb stores just in-frame clones and leaves some out. The sample lists some 340,000 clones, roughly 86% occurring once. This CDR3 spans 18 amino acids. Treatment noted: some 20 received Ad26.COV2.S at low or high dose, single or two shots; five or six received placebo; per-sample allocation not given. Each sample was drawn 63 days after the first injection (of vaccine or placebo). This sample comprised peripheral blood, obtained in a trial of Ad26.COV2.S vaccine versus placebo. The clonotype originates from a person aged 18-65 years who received the Ad26.COV2.S COVID-19 vaccine or a placebo. This chain joins TRBV21-1 and TRBJ2-6. TRBV21-1 is a listed pseudogene. The CDR3 loop reads CASSKARDGSSGANVLTF. CDR3 in DNA: TGTGCCAGCAGCAAAGCGAGGGACGGCAGCTCTGGGGCCAACGTCCTGACTTTC.